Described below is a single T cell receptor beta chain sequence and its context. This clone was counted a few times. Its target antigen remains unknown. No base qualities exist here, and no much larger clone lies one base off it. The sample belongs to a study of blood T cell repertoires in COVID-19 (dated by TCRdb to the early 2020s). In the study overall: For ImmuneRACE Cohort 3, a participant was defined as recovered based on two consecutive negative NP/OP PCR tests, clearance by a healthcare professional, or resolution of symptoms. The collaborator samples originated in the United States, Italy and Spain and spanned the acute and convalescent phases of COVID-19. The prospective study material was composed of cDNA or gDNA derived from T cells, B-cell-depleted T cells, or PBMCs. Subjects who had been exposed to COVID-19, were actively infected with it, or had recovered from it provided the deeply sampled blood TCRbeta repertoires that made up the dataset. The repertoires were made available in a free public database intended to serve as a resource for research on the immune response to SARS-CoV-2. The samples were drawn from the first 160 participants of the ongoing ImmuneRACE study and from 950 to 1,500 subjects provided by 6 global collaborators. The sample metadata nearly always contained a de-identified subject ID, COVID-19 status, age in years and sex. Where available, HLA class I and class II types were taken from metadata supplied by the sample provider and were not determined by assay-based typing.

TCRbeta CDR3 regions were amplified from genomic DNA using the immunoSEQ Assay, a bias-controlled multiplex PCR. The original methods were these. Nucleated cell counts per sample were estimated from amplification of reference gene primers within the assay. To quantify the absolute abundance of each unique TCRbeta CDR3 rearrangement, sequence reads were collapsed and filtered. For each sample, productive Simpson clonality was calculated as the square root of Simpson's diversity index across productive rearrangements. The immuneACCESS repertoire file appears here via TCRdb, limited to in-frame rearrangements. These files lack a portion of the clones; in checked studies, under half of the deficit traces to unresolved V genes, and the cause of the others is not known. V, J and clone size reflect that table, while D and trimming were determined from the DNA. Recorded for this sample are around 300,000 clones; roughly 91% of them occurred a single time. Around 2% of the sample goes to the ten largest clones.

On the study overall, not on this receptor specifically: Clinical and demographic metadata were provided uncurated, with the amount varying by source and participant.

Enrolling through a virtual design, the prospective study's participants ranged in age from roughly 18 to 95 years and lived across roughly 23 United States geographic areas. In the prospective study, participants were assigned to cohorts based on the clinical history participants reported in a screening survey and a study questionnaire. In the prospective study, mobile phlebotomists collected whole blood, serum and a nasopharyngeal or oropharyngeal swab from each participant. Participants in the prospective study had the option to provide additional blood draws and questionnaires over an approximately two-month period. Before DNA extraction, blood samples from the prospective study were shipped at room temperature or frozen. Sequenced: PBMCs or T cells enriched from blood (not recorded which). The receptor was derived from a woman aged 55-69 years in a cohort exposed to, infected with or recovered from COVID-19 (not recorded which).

The sequence in DNA is TGTGCCAGCAGTAAAAACAGGGGCCCCTACGAGCAGTACTTC. This is translated as CASSKNRGPYEQYF. The sequence joins TRBV6-5 to TRBJ2-7, with 7 bases matching TRBD1. Counted from cysteine to phenylalanine, this CDR3 has 14 amino acids. Only the CDR3 DNA is retained, 42 bases long and in frame from the first base. V lost 5 bases and J lost 2 bases, and the count of bases not matched to a germline gene is 6. Per the germline V gene, MNHEY is the CDR1 and SVGAGI is the CDR2.